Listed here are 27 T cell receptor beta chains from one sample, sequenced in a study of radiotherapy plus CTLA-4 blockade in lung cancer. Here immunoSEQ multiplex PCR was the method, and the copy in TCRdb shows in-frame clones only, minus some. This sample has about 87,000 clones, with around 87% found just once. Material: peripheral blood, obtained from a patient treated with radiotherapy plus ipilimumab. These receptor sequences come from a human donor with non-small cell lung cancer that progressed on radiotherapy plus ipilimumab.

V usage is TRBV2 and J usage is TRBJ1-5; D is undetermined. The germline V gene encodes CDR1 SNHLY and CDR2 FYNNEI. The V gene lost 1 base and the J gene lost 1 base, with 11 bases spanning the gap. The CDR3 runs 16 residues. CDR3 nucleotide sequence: TGTGCCAGCAGTGAAGGCCCTGGACGGAGCAATCAGCCCCAGCATTTT. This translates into CASSEGPGRSNQPQHF.

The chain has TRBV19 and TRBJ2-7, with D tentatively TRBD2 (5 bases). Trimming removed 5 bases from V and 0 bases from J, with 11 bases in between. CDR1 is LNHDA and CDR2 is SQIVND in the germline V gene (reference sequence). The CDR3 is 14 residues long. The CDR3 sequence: CASSDWTVSYEQYF. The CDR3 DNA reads TGTGCCAGTAGTGACTGGACTGTCTCCTACGAGCAGTACTTC.

Here the CDR3 DNA reads TGTGCCAGCAGATGGGACAGGGGGCTCGATCAGCCCCAGCATTTT. The encoded protein is CASRWDRGLDQPQHF. The rearrangement joins TRBV2 to TRBJ1-5; 12 bases fit TRBD1. This CDR3 is 15 amino acids long. In germline, CDR1 is SNHLY, CDR2 FYNNEI. V trimming: 6 bases; J trimming: 5 bases; junction bases outside the gene matches: 5.

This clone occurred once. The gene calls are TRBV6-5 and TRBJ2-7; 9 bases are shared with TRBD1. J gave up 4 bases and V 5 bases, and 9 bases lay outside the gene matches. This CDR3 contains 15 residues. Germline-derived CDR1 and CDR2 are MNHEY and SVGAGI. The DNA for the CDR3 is TGTGCCAGCAGTCGAACCGGGACAGGGACATACGAGCAGTACTTC. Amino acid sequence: CASSRTGTGTYEQYF.

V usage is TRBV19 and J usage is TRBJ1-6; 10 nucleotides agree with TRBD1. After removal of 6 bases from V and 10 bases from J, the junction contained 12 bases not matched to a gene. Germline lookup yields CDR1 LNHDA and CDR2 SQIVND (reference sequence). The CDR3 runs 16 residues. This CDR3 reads CASSTGMGQGLSPLHF. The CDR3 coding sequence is TGTGCCAGTAGCACAGGTATGGGACAGGGGTTATCACCCCTCCACTTT.

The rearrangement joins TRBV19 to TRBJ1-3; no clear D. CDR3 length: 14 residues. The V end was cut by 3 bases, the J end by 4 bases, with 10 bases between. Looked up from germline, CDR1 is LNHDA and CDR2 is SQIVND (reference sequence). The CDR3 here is CASSIPGSGNTIYF. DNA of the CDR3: TGTGCCAGTAGTATCCCGGGATCGGGAAACACCATATATTTT.

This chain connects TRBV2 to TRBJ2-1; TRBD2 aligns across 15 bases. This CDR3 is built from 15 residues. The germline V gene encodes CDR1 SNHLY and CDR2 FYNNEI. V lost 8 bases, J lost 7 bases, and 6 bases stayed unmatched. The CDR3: CASGGLAGGENEQFF. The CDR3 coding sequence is TGTGCCAGCGGGGGACTAGCGGGAGGTGAGAATGAGCAGTTCTTC.

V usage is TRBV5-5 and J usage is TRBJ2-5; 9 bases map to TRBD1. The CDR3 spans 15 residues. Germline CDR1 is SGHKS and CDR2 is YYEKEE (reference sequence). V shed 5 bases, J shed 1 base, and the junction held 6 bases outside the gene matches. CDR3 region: CASRQGQGFQETQYF. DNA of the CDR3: TGTGCCAGCAGGCAGGGACAGGGCTTCCAAGAGACCCAGTACTTC.

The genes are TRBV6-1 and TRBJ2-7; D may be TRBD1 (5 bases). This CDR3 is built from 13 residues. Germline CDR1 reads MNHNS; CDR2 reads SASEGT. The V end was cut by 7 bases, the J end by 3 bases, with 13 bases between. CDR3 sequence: CASTWGAGYEQYF. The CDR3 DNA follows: TGTGCCAGCACCTGGGGCGCTGGCTACGAGCAGTACTTC.

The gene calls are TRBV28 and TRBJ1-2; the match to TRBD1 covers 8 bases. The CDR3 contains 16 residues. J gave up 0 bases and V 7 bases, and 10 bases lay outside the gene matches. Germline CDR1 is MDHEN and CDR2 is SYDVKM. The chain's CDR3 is CASTRGQVPSNYGYTF. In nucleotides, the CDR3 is TGTGCCAGCACTAGGGGACAGGTCCCGTCTAACTATGGCTACACCTTC.

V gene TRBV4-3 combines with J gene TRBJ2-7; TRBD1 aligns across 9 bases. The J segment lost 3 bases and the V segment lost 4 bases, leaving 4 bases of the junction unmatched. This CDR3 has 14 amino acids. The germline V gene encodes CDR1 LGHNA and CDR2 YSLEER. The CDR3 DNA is TGCGCCAGCAGCCTGGACAGGGGTCTCTACGAGCAGTACTTC. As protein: CASSLDRGLYEQYF.

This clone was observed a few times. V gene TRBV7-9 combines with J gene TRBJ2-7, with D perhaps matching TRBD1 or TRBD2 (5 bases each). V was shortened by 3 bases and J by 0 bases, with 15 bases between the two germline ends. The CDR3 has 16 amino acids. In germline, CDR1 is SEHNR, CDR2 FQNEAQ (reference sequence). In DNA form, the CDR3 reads TGTGCCAGCAGCTTCCCCACCGGGGCAGACTCCTACGAGCAGTACTTC. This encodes CASSFPTGADSYEQYF. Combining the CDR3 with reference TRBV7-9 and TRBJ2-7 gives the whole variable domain DTGVSQNPRHKITKRGQNVTFRCDPISEHNRLYWYRQTLGQGPEFLTYFQNEAQLEKSRLLSDRFSAERPKGSFSTLEIQRTEQGDSAMYLCASSFPTGADSYEQYFGPGTRLTVT.

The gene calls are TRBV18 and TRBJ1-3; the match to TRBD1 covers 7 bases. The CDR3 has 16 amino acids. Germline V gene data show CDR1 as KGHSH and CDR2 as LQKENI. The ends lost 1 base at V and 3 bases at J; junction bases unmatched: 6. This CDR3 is CASSPLGTEVGNTIYF. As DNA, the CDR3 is TGTGCCAGCTCACCACTAGGGACAGAGGTTGGAAACACCATATATTTT.

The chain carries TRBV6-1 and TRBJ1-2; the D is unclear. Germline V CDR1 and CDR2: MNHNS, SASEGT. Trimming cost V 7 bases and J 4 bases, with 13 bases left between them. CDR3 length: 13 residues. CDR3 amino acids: CASTRDWGYGYTF. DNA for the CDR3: TGTGCCAGCACGCGCGATTGGGGCTATGGCTACACCTTC.

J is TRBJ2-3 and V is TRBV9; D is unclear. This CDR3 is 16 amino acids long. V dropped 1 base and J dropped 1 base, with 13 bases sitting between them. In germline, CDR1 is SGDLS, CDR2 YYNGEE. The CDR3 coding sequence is TGTGCCAGCAGCGTAAGCTCGGCAGTACGCACAGATACGCAGTATTTT. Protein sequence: CASSVSSAVRTDTQYF.

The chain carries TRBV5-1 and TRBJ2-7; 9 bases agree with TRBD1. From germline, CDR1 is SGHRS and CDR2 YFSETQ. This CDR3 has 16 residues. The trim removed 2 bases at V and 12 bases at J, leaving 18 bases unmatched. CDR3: CASSLGTSVRDRDLYF. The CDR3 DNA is TGCGCCAGCAGCTTAGGAACCTCCGTACGGGACAGGGACCTGTACTTC.

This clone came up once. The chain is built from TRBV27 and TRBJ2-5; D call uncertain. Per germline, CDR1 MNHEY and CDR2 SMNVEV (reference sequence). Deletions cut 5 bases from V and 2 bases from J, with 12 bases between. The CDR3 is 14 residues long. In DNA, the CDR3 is TGTGCCAGCAGTCTTAACAGAGCTCAAGAGACCCAGTACTTC. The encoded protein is CASSLNRAQETQYF.

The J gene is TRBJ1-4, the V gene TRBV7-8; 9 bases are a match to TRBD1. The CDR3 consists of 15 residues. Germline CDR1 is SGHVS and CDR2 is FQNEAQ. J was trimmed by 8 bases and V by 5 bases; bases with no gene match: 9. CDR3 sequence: CASSTSGTGKEKLFF. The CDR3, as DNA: TGTGCCAGCAGCACCTCCGGGACAGGGAAAGAAAAACTGTTTTTT.

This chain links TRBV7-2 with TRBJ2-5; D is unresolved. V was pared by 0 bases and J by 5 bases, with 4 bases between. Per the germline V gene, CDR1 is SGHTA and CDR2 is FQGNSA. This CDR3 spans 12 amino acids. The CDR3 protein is CASSLARETQYF. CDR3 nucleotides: TGTGCCAGCAGCTTAGCGCGGGAGACCCAGTACTTC.

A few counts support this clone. In nucleotides, the CDR3 is TGTGCCAGCAGCTACCGATCCTCCGGGGGCACAGATACGCAGTATTTT. Its protein product is CASSYRSSGGTDTQYF. The chain joins TRBV5-4 to TRBJ2-3; D is possibly TRBD2 (5 bases). V lost 3 bases to trimming and J lost 1 base, with 15 bases between them. Germline CDR1 is SGHNT and CDR2 is YYREEE (reference sequence). This CDR3 is 16 amino acids long.

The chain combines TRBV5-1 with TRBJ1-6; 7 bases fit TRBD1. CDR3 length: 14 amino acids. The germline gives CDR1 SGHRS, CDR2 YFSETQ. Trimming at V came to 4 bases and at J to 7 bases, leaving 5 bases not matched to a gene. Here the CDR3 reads CASSPDRTNSPLHF. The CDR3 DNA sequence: TGCGCCAGCAGCCCGGACAGGACAAATTCACCCCTCCACTTT.

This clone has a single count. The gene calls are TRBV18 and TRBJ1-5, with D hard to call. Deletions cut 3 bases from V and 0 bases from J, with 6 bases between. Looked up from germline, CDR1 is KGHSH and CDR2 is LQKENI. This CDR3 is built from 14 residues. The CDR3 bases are TGTGCCAGCTCACCGTCTTATAGCAATCAGCCCCAGCATTTT. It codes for CASSPSYSNQPQHF.

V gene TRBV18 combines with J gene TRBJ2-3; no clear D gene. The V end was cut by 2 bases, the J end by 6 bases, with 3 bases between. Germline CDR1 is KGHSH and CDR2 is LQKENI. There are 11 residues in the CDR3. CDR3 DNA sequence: TGTGCCAGCTCACCAAGGGATACGCAGTATTTT. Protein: CASSPRDTQYF. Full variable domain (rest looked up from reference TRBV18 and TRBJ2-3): NAGVMQNPRHLVRRRGQEARLRCSPMKGHSHVYWYRQLPEEGLKFMVYLQKENIIDESGMPKERFSAEFPKEGPSILRIQQVVRGDSAAYFCASSPRDTQYFGPGTRLTVL.

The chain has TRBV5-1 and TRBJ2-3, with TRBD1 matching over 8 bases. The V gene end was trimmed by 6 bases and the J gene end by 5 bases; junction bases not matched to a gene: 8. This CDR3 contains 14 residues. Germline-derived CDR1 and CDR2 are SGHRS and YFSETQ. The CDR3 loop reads CASTPQGAVDTQYF. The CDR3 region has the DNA TGCGCCAGCACCCCTCAGGGGGCGGTAGATACGCAGTATTTT.

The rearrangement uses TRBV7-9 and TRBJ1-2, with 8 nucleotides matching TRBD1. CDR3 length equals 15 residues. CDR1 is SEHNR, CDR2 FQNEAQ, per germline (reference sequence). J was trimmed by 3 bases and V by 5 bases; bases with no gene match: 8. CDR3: CASSPAGGRHYGYTF. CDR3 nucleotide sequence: TGTGCCAGCAGCCCCGCAGGGGGCCGCCACTATGGCTACACCTTC.

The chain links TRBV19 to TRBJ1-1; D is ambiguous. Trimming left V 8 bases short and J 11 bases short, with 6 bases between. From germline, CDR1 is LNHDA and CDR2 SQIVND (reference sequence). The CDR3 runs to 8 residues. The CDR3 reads CASRLAFF. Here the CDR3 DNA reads TGTGCCAGTCGTCTGGCTTTCTTT.

CDR3 amino acids: CASSSLGTGNEKLFF. The CDR3, as DNA: TGTGCCAGCAGTTCTTTGGGGACAGGGAATGAAAAACTGTTTTTT. This rearrangement joins TRBV28 to TRBJ1-4; 9 nucleotides match TRBD1. Germline CDR1 and CDR2: MDHEN and SYDVKM. This CDR3 is built from 15 residues. The V and J ends lost 4 bases and 5 bases, in that order; junction bases with no gene match: 5.